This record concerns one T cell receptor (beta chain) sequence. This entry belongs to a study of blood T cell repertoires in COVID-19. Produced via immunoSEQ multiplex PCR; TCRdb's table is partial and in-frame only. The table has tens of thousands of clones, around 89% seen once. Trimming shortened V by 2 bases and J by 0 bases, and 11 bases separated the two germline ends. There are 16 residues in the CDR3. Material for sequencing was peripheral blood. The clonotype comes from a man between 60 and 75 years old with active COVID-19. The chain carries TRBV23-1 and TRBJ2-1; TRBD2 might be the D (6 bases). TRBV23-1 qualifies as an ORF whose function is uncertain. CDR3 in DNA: TGCGCCAGCAGTCAAGCGGGGTCGAGCTCCTACAATGAGCAGTTCTTC. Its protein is CASSQAGSSSYNEQFF.